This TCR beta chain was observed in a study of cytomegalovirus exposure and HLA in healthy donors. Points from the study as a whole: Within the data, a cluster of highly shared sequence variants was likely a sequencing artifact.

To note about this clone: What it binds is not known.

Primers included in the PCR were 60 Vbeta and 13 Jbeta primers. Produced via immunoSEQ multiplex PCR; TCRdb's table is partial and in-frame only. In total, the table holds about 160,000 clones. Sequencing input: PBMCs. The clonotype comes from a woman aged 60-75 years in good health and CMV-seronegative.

The CDR3 coding sequence is TGTGCCAGCACCTTTTACAGCGGAGTCAAAGAGACCCAGTACTTC. Protein product: CASTFYSGVKETQYF. J is TRBJ2-5 and V is TRBV7-9, with D possibly TRBD2 on 5 matching bases. The V end lost 7 bases, the J end lost 3 bases, and 18 bases lay between the germline ends. This CDR3 region has 15 residues. CDR1 SEHNR and CDR2 FQNEAQ come from the germline V gene (reference sequence).